This T cell receptor (beta chain) came from a study of cytomegalovirus exposure and HLA in healthy donors. Overall study context: Among several hundred genotyped donors, more than 65% fell in the Caucasian-associated ancestry cluster.

Germline CDR1 is SGHDN and CDR2 is FVKESK. V shed 4 bases and J 9 bases; nucleotides not matched to a gene: 11. The CDR3 extends over 14 amino acids. 13 Jbeta primers and 60 Vbeta primers were used for the PCR. Sequencing used immunoSEQ multiplex PCR; TCRdb keeps in-frame clones, though not all of them. This sample has over 110,000 clones; about four fifths occur once, and the top ten carry about 2.5%. Sequencing used PBMCs. The sequence came from a woman younger than 30 in good health and CMV-seropositive. The chain couples TRBV14 to TRBJ2-7; 8 nucleotides line up with TRBD1. CDR3: CASSPRTGRLGQYF. In nucleotides, the CDR3 is TGTGCCAGCAGCCCCCGGACAGGGCGATTGGGGCAGTACTTC. Full variable domain (rest looked up from reference TRBV14 and TRBJ2-7): EAGVTQFPSHSVIEKGQTVTLRCDPISGHDNLYWYRRVMGKEIKFLLHFVKESKQDESGMPNNRFLAERTGGTYSTLKVQPAELEDSGVYFCASSPRTGRLGQYFGPGTRLTVT.